The 28 T cell receptor beta chains below come from one sample, sequenced in a study of OX40 agonist ivuxolimab in advanced cancers. Method: immunoSEQ multiplex PCR; TCRdb's copy keeps in-frame clones and lacks some. The table lists 55,000 to 70,000 clones, over 80% of them singletons. This specimen was CD4+ or CD8+ T cells sorted from blood, taken in a trial of the OX40 agonist ivuxolimab. These receptors were obtained from an adult with an advanced solid tumor such as melanoma, head and neck, liver or kidney cancer.

This chain connects TRBV7-9 to TRBJ1-2; a weak D match, TRBD1 (5 bases). This CDR3 is built from 15 residues. Germline CDR1 SEHNR, CDR2 FQNEAQ (reference sequence). Trimming pared 3 bases from V and 5 bases from J, leaving 16 bases between. The CDR3 DNA is TGTGCCAGCAGCTTCCCAGGGATATTGACATATGGCTACACCTTC. Encoded protein: CASSFPGILTYGYTF. The full variable domain, in which reference TRBV7-9 and TRBJ1-2 provide the parts outside the CDR3, is DTGVSQNPRHKITKRGQNVTFRCDPISEHNRLYWYRQTLGQGPEFLTYFQNEAQLEKSRLLSDRFSAERPKGSFSTLEIQRTEQGDSAMYLCASSFPGILTYGYTFGSGTRLTVV.

In DNA form, the CDR3 reads TGTGCCAGCAGCTTAGGGGGCGGGAATAACAATGAGCAGTTCTTC. Translated, it gives CASSLGGGNNNEQFF. The chain employs TRBV7-3 and TRBJ2-1, with D possibly called TRBD1 or TRBD2 (6 bases each). V was clipped by 2 bases and J by 5 bases, with 13 bases between them. Germline V lookup: CDR1 SGHTA, CDR2 FQGTGA. There are 15 residues in the CDR3.

The chain has TRBV5-6 and TRBJ1-2; 9 nucleotides line up with TRBD1. The V gene's germline CDR1 is SGHDT and CDR2 YYEEEE. J was trimmed by 5 bases and V by 4 bases; bases with no gene match: 9. The CDR3 contains 15 residues. CDR3 coding DNA: TGTGCCAGCAGCCCCGGGACAGGGTATCAATATGGCTACACCTTC. This translates into CASSPGTGYQYGYTF. The whole variable domain, filled in from reference TRBV5-6 and TRBJ1-2, reads DAGVTQSPTHLIKTRGQQVTLRCSPKSGHDTVSWYQQALGQGPQFIFQYYEEEERQRGNFPDRFSGHQFPNYSSELNVNALLLGDSALYLCASSPGTGYQYGYTFGSGTRLTVV.

In regard to this clone: Since a much larger clone is just one base distant, this may be a read error. The chain combines TRBV28 with TRBJ1-6, with TRBD1 identical over 7 bases. Trimming at V came to 7 bases and at J to 0 bases, leaving 12 bases not matched to a gene. The CDR3 is made up of 18 amino acids. Germline V CDR1 and CDR2: MDHEN, SYDVKM. The CDR3 coding sequence is TGTGCCAGCACCGGGACAGAGATATTAAGCTCCTATAATTCACCCCTCCACTTT. This translates into CASTGTEILSSYNSPLHF.

The count of this clone is one. The chain combines TRBV14 with TRBJ1-2; tentative D call: TRBD1 (5 bases). V dropped 0 bases and J dropped 7 bases, with 12 bases sitting between them. Germline values: CDR1 SGHDN, CDR2 FVKESK. CDR3 size: 14 residues. The DNA for the CDR3 is TGTGCCAGCAGCCAAGATGTGGGGGTCTCTGGCTACACCTTC. This codes for CASSQDVGVSGYTF.

The chain couples TRBV5-4 to TRBJ2-3, with 10 bases identical to TRBD1. J gave up 3 bases and V 4 bases, and 2 bases lay outside the gene matches. This CDR3 region has 14 residues. CDR1 and CDR2 (germline): SGHNT, YYREEE (reference sequence). The CDR3 region has the DNA TGTGCCAGCAGCCGGGACAGGGGAACAGATACGCAGTATTTT. As protein: CASSRDRGTDTQYF.

The V gene is TRBV28, the J gene TRBJ2-3; 11 positions match TRBD1. The V gene's germline CDR1 is MDHEN and CDR2 SYDVKM. The CDR3 runs 17 residues. The V gene end was trimmed by 2 bases and the J gene end by 2 bases; junction bases not matched to a gene: 6. The CDR3 nucleotides read TGTGCCAGCAGTTTAGCTGGGACAGGGGGAGTCACAGATACGCAGTATTTT. Amino acids: CASSLAGTGGVTDTQYF. Full variable domain (rest looked up from reference TRBV28 and TRBJ2-3): DVKVTQSSRYLVKRTGEKVFLECVQDMDHENMFWYRQDPGLGLRLIYFSYDVKMKEKGDIPEGYSVSREKKERFSLILESASTNQTSMYLCASSLAGTGGVTDTQYFGPGTRLTVL.

This chain links TRBV2 with TRBJ2-7; 8 bases line up with TRBD1. Germline trimming cut 3 bases from V and 5 bases from J; bases unmatched to any gene: 3. The length of the CDR3 is 13 residues. Germline V gene data show CDR1 as SNHLY and CDR2 as FYNNEI. The CDR3 region has the DNA TGTGCCAGCAGTGACAGGGGGCACAACGAGCAGTACGTC. Amino acid sequence: CASSDRGHNEQYV.

The chain is built from TRBV18 and TRBJ2-2, with D tentatively TRBD2 (6 bases). The germline CDR1 and CDR2 sequences are KGHSH and LQKENI. V dropped 6 bases and J dropped 4 bases, with 15 bases sitting between them. The CDR3 extends over 15 amino acids. CDR3 nucleotides: TGTGCCAGCTCGGCGGGGACGGTGAGCACCGGGGAGCTGTTTTTT. It is translated as CASSAGTVSTGELFF.

This clone has just a few counts. This chain joins TRBV7-2 and TRBJ2-7, with D hard to call. V lost 8 bases and J lost 8, with 19 bases in between. CDR1 SGHTA and CDR2 FQGNSA come from the germline V gene. This CDR3 contains 13 residues. This chain's CDR3 is CASGETDGSKQYF. The CDR3 bases are TGTGCCAGCGGCGAGACTGACGGTTCGAAGCAGTACTTC.

The chain couples TRBV21-1 to TRBJ1-5; the D call of TRBD1 is as the table states it, not checked on the DNA. TRBV21-1 is shown as a pseudogene. There are 15 residues in the CDR3. The CDR3 is CASSKLYIRCQPQHF. The CDR3 region has the DNA TGTGCCAGCAGCAAACTGTACATTCGTTGTCAGCCCCAGCATTTT.

V and J are TRBV5-4 and TRBJ2-1; D gene ambiguous. The CDR3 is 18 residues long. CDR1 is SGHNT and CDR2 is YYREEE in the germline V gene (reference sequence). V lost 0 bases to trimming and J lost 0 bases, with 16 bases between them. The CDR3 is CASSLVPVTATSYNEQFF. The DNA of the CDR3 is TGTGCCAGCAGCTTGGTACCGGTAACAGCCACCTCCTACAATGAGCAGTTCTTC.

The chain carries TRBV9 and TRBJ2-1; the D is unclear. This CDR3 has 15 amino acids. Trimming removed 2 bases at V and 3 bases at J, with 12 bases between. Germline CDR1 SGDLS, CDR2 YYNGEE. The CDR3 protein is CASSVEGDYYNEQFF. The CDR3 DNA reads as TGTGCCAGCAGCGTTGAAGGAGATTACTACAATGAGCAGTTCTTC.

J is TRBJ2-5 and V is TRBV29-1; TRBD1 matches at 9 bases. Germline V gives CDR1 SQVTM, CDR2 ANQGSEA. The CDR3 covers 12 residues. After removal of 8 bases from V and 5 bases from J, the junction contained 6 bases not matched to a gene. In DNA, the CDR3 is TGCAGCTCCGGGACAGGGTACGAGACCCAGTACTTC. This translates into CSSGTGYETQYF. Full variable domain (outside the CDR3, taken from reference TRBV29-1 and TRBJ2-5): SAVISQKPSRDICQRGTSLTIQCQVDSQVTMMFWYRQQPGQSLTLIATANQGSEATYESGFVIDKFPISRPNLTFSTLTVSNMSPEDSSIYLCSSGTGYETQYFGPGTRLLVL.

CDR3 in DNA: TGTGCCAGCAGCTTCCGGACTAGCGGGTTTAGCTCCTACAATGAGCAGTTCTTC. Encoded protein: CASSFRTSGFSSYNEQFF. The chain couples TRBV7-2 to TRBJ2-1, with TRBD2 matching 11 bases. Germline V gives CDR1 SGHTA, CDR2 FQGNSA. The V segment lost 3 bases and the J segment 0 bases; nucleotides outside the gene matches: 7. This CDR3 region has 18 residues.

This chain connects TRBV18 to TRBJ1-2; the match to TRBD1 covers 7 bases. V lost 6 bases to trimming and J lost 5 bases; unmatched junction nucleotides: 9. This CDR3 spans 14 amino acids. The germline gives CDR1 KGHSH, CDR2 LQKENI. The CDR3 DNA reads as TGTGCCAGCTCTACTCGAGAGGGGGCATATGGCTACACCTTC. Its translation: CASSTREGAYGYTF.

This clone has only a few counts. V gene TRBV5-1 combines with J gene TRBJ1-4; TRBD1 matches at 9 bases. Germline loops: CDR1 SGHRS, CDR2 YFSETQ. V shed 4 bases, J shed 4 bases, and the junction held 5 bases outside the gene matches. The CDR3 is 15 residues long. CDR3 coding DNA: TGCGCCAGCAGCAAGGGACAGGGACATAATGAAAAACTGTTTTTT. This encodes CASSKGQGHNEKLFF.

This clone was seen only a few times. This chain connects TRBV19 to TRBJ2-7; unclear D gene. V was pared by 7 bases and J by 3 bases, with 10 bases between. CDR3 length: 12 amino acids. The germline gives CDR1 LNHDA, CDR2 SQIVND (reference sequence). CDR3 sequence: CASTTPHYEQYV. The CDR3 nucleotides are TGTGCCAGTACCACACCCCACTACGAGCAGTACGTC.

The gene calls are TRBV7-9 and TRBJ1-5; TRBD1 agrees at 9 bases. The CDR3 is 15 amino acids. V shed 5 bases, J shed 2 bases, and the junction held 4 bases outside the gene matches. Germline CDR1 reads SEHNR; CDR2 reads FQNEAQ (reference sequence). This CDR3 reads CASSRTGDGNQPQHF. CDR3 coding DNA: TGTGCCAGCAGCAGGACAGGGGACGGCAATCAGCCCCAGCATTTT.

The chain combines TRBV30 with TRBJ2-5; no definite D call. Germline V gene sequence: CDR1 GTSNPN, CDR2 SVGIG (reference sequence). The CDR3 runs to 15 residues. The germline V and J ends were trimmed by 1 base and 5 bases, with 17 bases remaining between them. For the CDR3, the DNA is TGTGCCTGGAGTGCCGTTGGCGGTTTTGGGGAGACCCAGTACTTC. Protein: CAWSAVGGFGETQYF.

The V call is TRBV7-2, the J call TRBJ1-3, with a weak D call TRBD1 (6 bases). V shed 2 bases and J shed 4 bases, with 12 bases lying between them. The length of the CDR3 is 15 residues. CDR1 and CDR2 from the germline V gene are SGHTA and FQGNSA. The CDR3 sequence is CASSLSGAVGNTIYF. The CDR3 region has the DNA TGTGCCAGCAGCTTATCGGGGGCTGTCGGAAACACCATATATTTT.

The genes are TRBV7-2 and TRBJ2-1; 7 bases are shared with TRBD1. The CDR3 contains 15 residues. V dropped 5 bases and J dropped 7; count of bases not matched to a gene: 11. The germline CDR1 and CDR2 sequences are SGHTA and FQGNSA. The CDR3 region is CASSRTGEMGNEQFF. Here the CDR3 DNA reads TGTGCCAGCAGCCGTACAGGGGAGATGGGGAATGAGCAGTTCTTC.

This chain uses TRBV4-1 with TRBJ2-5, with 10 nucleotides matching TRBD2. Per the germline V gene, CDR1 is MGHRA and CDR2 is YSYEKL. V gave up 5 bases and J gave up 1 base; unmatched junction bases: 7. This CDR3 region has 16 residues. The CDR3 spells CASSTRTSGAQETQYF. The CDR3, as DNA: TGCGCCAGCAGCACCCGGACTAGCGGAGCCCAAGAGACCCAGTACTTC.

V usage is TRBV19 and J usage is TRBJ2-7; 10 bases are shared with TRBD2. After removal of 8 bases from V and 0 bases from J, the junction contained 13 bases not matched to a gene. CDR1 LNHDA and CDR2 SQIVND come from the germline V gene (reference sequence). This CDR3 has 17 amino acids. The CDR3: CASRYKGSGRASYEQYF. The DNA for the CDR3 is TGTGCCAGTCGATATAAGGGAAGCGGGAGGGCCTCCTACGAGCAGTACTTC.

This clone was found a few times. V and J are TRBV30 and TRBJ2-6; D is ambiguous. Germline V gives CDR1 GTSNPN, CDR2 SVGIG (reference sequence). V dropped 4 bases and J dropped 4 bases, with 8 bases sitting between them. This CDR3 region has 13 residues. The CDR3 reads CAWKHAGANVLTF. The CDR3 region has the DNA TGTGCCTGGAAACACGCAGGGGCCAACGTCCTGACTTTC.

The CDR3 DNA sequence: TGTGCCGGCTCACATGGGAGTGGAGAGACCCAGTACTTC. This codes for CAGSHGSGETQYF. The chain carries TRBV11-2 and TRBJ2-5, with D perhaps matching TRBD2 (5 bases). Germline lookup yields CDR1 SGHAT and CDR2 FQNNGV. CDR3 length equals 13 residues. Trimming removed 11 bases at V and 4 bases at J, with 17 bases between. Based on the CDR3 plus reference TRBV11-2 and TRBJ2-5, the full variable domain is EAGVAQSPRYKIIEKRQSVAFWCNPISGHATLYWYQQILGQGPKLLIQFQNNGVVDDSQLPKDRFSAERLKGVDSTLKIQPAKLEDSAVYLCAGSHGSGETQYFGPGTRLLVL.

The chain uses TRBV4-2 and TRBJ2-7, with TRBD2 matching over 7 bases. The CDR3 extends over 15 amino acids. Germline V gene data show CDR1 as LGHNA and CDR2 as YNFKEQ. With 2 bases clipped from V and 3 bases from J, the junction kept 7 bases outside the gene matches. CDR3 residues: CASSQQGLTNYEQYF. Here the CDR3 DNA reads TGTGCCAGCAGCCAACAGGGACTAACCAACTACGAGCAGTACTTC.

The table lists this clone with a count of one. The genes are TRBV2 and TRBJ1-2; possibly TRBD1 for D (5 bases). CDR3 size: 17 residues. V lost 2 bases and J lost 3, with 19 bases in between. Germline V CDR1 and CDR2: SNHLY, FYNNEI. The CDR3 DNA reads as TGTGCCAGCAGTGAAATAGGGACGTGGGGCGCCGACTATGGCTACACCTTC. It codes for CASSEIGTWGADYGYTF.